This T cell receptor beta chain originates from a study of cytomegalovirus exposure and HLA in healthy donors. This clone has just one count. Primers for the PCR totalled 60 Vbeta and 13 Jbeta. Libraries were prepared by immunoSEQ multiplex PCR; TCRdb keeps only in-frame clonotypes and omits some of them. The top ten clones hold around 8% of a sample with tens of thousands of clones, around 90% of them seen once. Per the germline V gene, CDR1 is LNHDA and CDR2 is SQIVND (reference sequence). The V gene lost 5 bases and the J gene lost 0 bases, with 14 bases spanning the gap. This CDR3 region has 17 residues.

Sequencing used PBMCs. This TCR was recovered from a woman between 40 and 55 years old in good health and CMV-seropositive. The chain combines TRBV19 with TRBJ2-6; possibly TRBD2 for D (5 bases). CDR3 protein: CASSLGRTISGANVLTF. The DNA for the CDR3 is TGTGCCAGTAGTCTGGGGAGAACGATCTCTGGGGCCAACGTCCTGACTTTC.